The 27 T cell receptor beta chains below all came from one sample that was sequenced in a study of CD8 T cells in ankylosing spondylitis. Regarding the study as a whole: One TCR beta motif, made up of under ten highly homologous variants, appeared characteristic of ankylosing spondylitis blood.

Their cognate antigens are unknown. TCRdb reprocessed the 5' RACE reads via MiXCR and lists one record per CDR3 protein. The data show fewer than 250,000 distinct CDR3 sequences, about a sixth seen once. Input material: blood, either unsorted or a sorted T cell fraction (not recorded which). The origin of the receptors is a male donor with ankylosing spondylitis.

The chain is built from TRBV6-1 and TRBJ2-5, with D perhaps matching TRBD2 (10 bases). Germline loops: CDR1 MNHNS, CDR2 SASEGT. The CDR3 is 18 residues long. The V gene lost 6 bases and the J gene lost 5 bases, with 28 bases spanning the gap. CDR3 coding DNA: TGTGCCAGCAGCCGGGACAGGGCTCTAGCGGGAGTAGGGGAGACCCAGTACTTC. Protein: CASSRDRALAGVGETQYF.

CDR3 bases: TGTGCCAGCAAACCGGGACAGGGCAACATTCAGTACTTC. Amino acids: CASKPGQGNIQYF. The chain uses TRBV27 and TRBJ2-4; TRBD1 matches 9 bases. V lost 7 bases, J lost 7 bases, and 5 bases stayed unmatched. CDR1 and CDR2 from the germline V gene are MNHEY and SMNVEV (reference sequence). CDR3 size: 13 residues.

This clonotype was seen a few times. The chain has TRBV10-3 and TRBJ2-7; 7 bases map to TRBD2. The V segment lost 4 bases and the J segment 2 bases; nucleotides outside the gene matches: 5. The CDR3 has 14 amino acids. CDR1 is ENHRY, CDR2 SYGVKD, per germline. CDR3 nucleotides: TGTGCCATCAGTGGGGCGGGAGTCCCCTACGAGCAGTACTTC. Protein product: CAISGAGVPYEQYF.

This clonotype came up a few times. J is TRBJ2-1 and V is TRBV21-1; the table's TRBD2 call for D was not verified on the DNA. TRBV21-1 is labeled a pseudogene. CDR3 length: 16 residues. The CDR3 loop reads CASSNRKAGGDNEQFF. As DNA, the CDR3 is TGTGCCAGCAGCAACCGGAAAGCGGGGGGAGACAATGAGCAGTTCTTC.

The CDR3 loop reads CASSFTTTEQFF. The CDR3 coding sequence is TGTGCCAGCAGCTTCACTACAACTGAGCAGTTCTTC. The chain couples TRBV11-3 to TRBJ2-1; D is unresolved. Germline V CDR1 and CDR2: SGHNT, YENEEA. The CDR3 totals 12 residues. Trimming stripped 3 bases from V and 9 bases from J, with 9 bases between.

This clonotype was counted between two and nine times. J is TRBJ1-3 and V is TRBV4-1; D might be TRBD1 (6 bases). This CDR3 spans 14 amino acids. Trimming shortened V by 6 bases and J by 2 bases, and 11 bases separated the two germline ends. The germline V gene encodes CDR1 MGHRA and CDR2 YSYEKL. CDR3 sequence (DNA): TGCGCCAGCAGTGAGACAGGTACTGGAAACACCATATATTTT. Its translation: CASSETGTGNTIYF.

V is TRBV28 and J is TRBJ1-5, with a weak D call TRBD1 (6 bases). CDR3 length: 15 amino acids. Germline V gene lookup returns CDR1 MDHEN and CDR2 SYDVKM. Trimming took 6 bases from V and 5 from J, leaving 17 bases between them. CDR3 amino acids: CASRYLNREDQPQHF. For the CDR3, the DNA is TGTGCCAGCAGATACCTCAACAGGGAGGATCAGCCCCAGCATTTT.

The V call is TRBV29-1, the J call TRBJ2-5; 7 bases line up with TRBD2. CDR1 is SQVTM, CDR2 ANQGSEA, per germline. The J segment lost 0 bases and the V segment lost 3 bases, leaving 13 bases of the junction unmatched. This CDR3 region has 17 residues. DNA of the CDR3: TGCAGCGTTGAGGGCGGGTGGCTAGCGGAATACCAAGAGACCCAGTACTTC. Protein product: CSVEGGWLAEYQETQYF.

This clonotype was recorded many times. J is TRBJ2-1 and V is TRBV3-1; 8 nucleotides align to TRBD2. Germline V gives CDR1 LGHDT, CDR2 YNNKEL (reference sequence). CDR3 length: 16 amino acids. Germline trimming cut 0 bases from V and 8 bases from J; bases unmatched to any gene: 9. The CDR3 region has the DNA TGTGCCAGCAGCCAAGAATCCGGGAGGGCCGAGGATGAGCAGTTCTTC. Residues: CASSQESGRAEDEQFF.

CDR3 in amino acids: CSTTTGQGLMNTEAFF. For the CDR3, the DNA is TGCAGCACCACGACGGGGCAGGGGCTCATGAACACTGAAGCTTTCTTT. The chain carries TRBV29-1 and TRBJ1-1, with D maybe TRBD1 (6 bases). The CDR3 spans 16 residues. The V end was cut by 8 bases, the J end by 0 bases, with 22 bases between. Germline CDR1 and CDR2: SQVTM and ANQGSEA.

This chain uses TRBV5-1 with TRBJ2-5, with D perhaps given as TRBD1 or TRBD2 (5 bases each). V gave up 6 bases and J gave up 5 bases, with 17 bases separating them. Germline assignment: CDR1 SGHRS and CDR2 YFSETQ. This CDR3 has 14 residues. Here the CDR3 DNA reads TGCGCCAGCACTCCGGGGCTCTTGTTGGAGACCCAGTACTTC. Amino acids: CASTPGLLLETQYF.

Many counts were recorded for this clonotype. This rearrangement joins TRBV5-1 to TRBJ2-7; a weak D match, TRBD2 (5 bases). With 0 bases removed from V and 6 bases from J, the gap between germline ends came to 7 bases. The CDR3 spans 12 residues. Germline V gives CDR1 SGHRS, CDR2 YFSETQ. CDR3 amino acids: CASSLAGSEQYF. CDR3 DNA sequence: TGCGCCAGCAGCTTGGCGGGAAGCGAGCAGTACTTC.

This clonotype was counted a few times. The J gene is TRBJ1-5, the V gene TRBV6-1; unclear D gene. CDR3 length equals 15 residues. CDR1 is MNHNS and CDR2 is SASEGT in the germline V gene. The V and J ends lost 7 bases and 0 bases respectively, with 13 bases between them. The CDR3 sequence is CASTSREDSNQPQHF. For the CDR3, the DNA is TGTGCCAGCACCTCACGCGAGGATAGCAATCAGCCCCAGCATTTT.

This clonotype was detected a few times. The chain has TRBV5-6 and TRBJ2-4; TRBD2 matches 11 bases. With 0 bases clipped from V and 5 bases from J, the junction kept 1 base outside the gene matches. Germline-derived CDR1 and CDR2 are SGHDT and YYEEEE. The CDR3 extends over 15 amino acids. The CDR3 DNA reads TGTGCCAGCAGCTTGGTTAGCGGGGGGGAAAACATTCAGTACTTC. Translated, it gives CASSLVSGGENIQYF.

The chain employs TRBV5-6 and TRBJ2-5, with no clear D. The V end lost 0 bases, the J end lost 0 bases, and 9 bases lay between the germline ends. CDR1 and CDR2 (germline): SGHDT, YYEEEE. CDR3 length: 15 residues. The CDR3 reads CASSLVPRDQETQYF. The CDR3 nucleotides are TGTGCCAGCAGCTTGGTCCCACGGGACCAAGAGACCCAGTACTTC. The whole variable domain, filled in from reference TRBV5-6 and TRBJ2-5, reads DAGVTQSPTHLIKTRGQQVTLRCSPKSGHDTVSWYQQALGQGPQFIFQYYEEEERQRGNFPDRFSGHQFPNYSSELNVNALLLGDSALYLCASSLVPRDQETQYFGPGTRLLVL.

This clonotype was seen a few times. This chain connects TRBV20-1 to TRBJ1-1; D gene ambiguous. The CDR3 runs to 13 residues. Germline V gene lookup returns CDR1 DFQATT and CDR2 SNEGSKA (reference sequence). The V end was cut by 0 bases, the J end by 8 bases, with 13 bases between. CDR3 protein: CSARDLGRREAFF. CDR3 DNA sequence: TGCAGTGCTAGAGATCTCGGACGCAGGGAAGCTTTCTTT.

J is TRBJ1-1 and V is TRBV7-8; D not certain. There are 12 residues in the CDR3. In germline, CDR1 is SGHVS, CDR2 FQNEAQ. V shed 1 base and J shed 7 bases, with 7 bases lying between them. The CDR3 nucleotides read TGTGCCAGCAGCTTAGTGGGCGGTGAAGCTTTCTTT. This encodes CASSLVGGEAFF. The full variable domain, its missing parts supplied by reference TRBV7-8 and TRBJ1-1, is GAGVSQSPRYKVAKRGQDVALRCDPISGHVSLFWYQQALGQGPEFLTYFQNEAQLDKSGLPSDRFFAERPEGSVSTLKIQRTQQEDSAVYLCASSLVGGEAFFGQGTRLTVV.

V is TRBV6-2 or TRBV6-3 and J is TRBJ1-5, with 9 bases fitting TRBD1. The CDR3 runs 15 residues. With V trimmed by 6 bases and J by 7 bases, 10 bases remained unmatched. CDR1 MNHEY and CDR2 SVGEGT come from the germline V gene. CDR3 nucleotide sequence: TGTGCCAGCAGCTCCGGGACAGGGTTTTCCCAGCCCCAGCATTTT. It translates to CASSSGTGFSQPQHF.

This clonotype was seen many times. The chain is built from TRBV20-1 and TRBJ2-7; TRBD2 matches at 9 bases. This CDR3 spans 15 amino acids. The germline gives CDR1 DFQATT, CDR2 SNEGSKA (reference sequence). V lost 4 bases and J lost 5; bases outside the gene matches: 12. The CDR3 region has the DNA TGCAGTGCTACTAGCATTCAGCGGGGGGAAAACGAGCAGTACTTC. It codes for CSATSIQRGENEQYF.

The J gene is TRBJ1-2, the V gene TRBV7-2, with D possibly matching TRBD1 (5 bases). The CDR3 consists of 14 residues. Trimming took 1 base from V and 4 from J, leaving 10 bases between them. In germline, CDR1 is SGHTA, CDR2 FQGNSA. The CDR3: CASSLGGRAYGYTF. The CDR3 coding sequence is TGTGCCAGCAGCTTAGGTGGCAGGGCCTATGGCTACACCTTC. The whole variable domain, remainder taken from reference TRBV7-2 and TRBJ1-2, is GAGVSQSPSNKVTEKGKDVELRCDPISGHTALYWYRQSLGQGLEFLIYFQGNSAPDKSGLPSDRFSAERTGGSVSTLTIQRTQQEDSAVYLCASSLGGRAYGYTFGSGTRLTVV.

V and J are TRBV11-2 and TRBJ2-2; D possibly matches TRBD1 or TRBD2 (6 bases each). Trimming took off 5 bases at V and 0 bases at J, with 13 bases between the two ends. Per the germline V gene, CDR1 is SGHAT and CDR2 is FQNNGV. This CDR3 region has 16 residues. CDR3 residues: CASSPGGTTNTGELFF. CDR3 in DNA: TGTGCCAGCAGCCCCGGCGGGACAACGAACACCGGGGAGCTGTTTTTT.

This clonotype has only a few counts. The V gene is TRBV7-9, the J gene TRBJ2-5; TRBD2 matches 8 bases. The CDR3 contains 13 residues. V lost 4 bases, J lost 5 bases, and 3 bases stayed unmatched. CDR1 SEHNR and CDR2 FQNEAQ come from the germline V gene (reference sequence). This CDR3 reads CASSWGLVETQYF. The CDR3 nucleotides read TGTGCCAGCAGCTGGGGACTAGTTGAGACCCAGTACTTC.

This clonotype was observed a handful of times. V is TRBV11-1 and J is TRBJ2-1; D assignment may be TRBD1 or TRBD2 (6 bases each). CDR3 length: 15 amino acids. The germline CDR1 and CDR2 sequences are SGHAT and FQDESV (reference sequence). V was cut by 5 bases and J by 2 bases, with 13 bases left in between. The CDR3 sequence: CASSSLGGTYNEQFF. DNA for the CDR3: TGTGCCAGCAGCAGTCTAGGGGGGACCTACAATGAGCAGTTCTTC.

This clonotype showed up just once. CDR3 residues: CAWRWAGGAPADAGELFF. As DNA, the CDR3 is TGTGCCTGGAGATGGGCAGGGGGCGCCCCTGCTGATGCCGGGGAGCTGTTTTTT. The chain combines TRBV30 with TRBJ2-2; 8 positions agree with TRBD1. Germline values: CDR1 GTSNPN, CDR2 SVGIG (reference sequence). The CDR3 has 18 amino acids. J gave up 6 bases and V 3 bases, and 18 bases lay outside the gene matches.

The V call is TRBV6-1, the J call TRBJ1-1; D is uncertain. This CDR3 is 13 amino acids long. Trimming took 3 bases from V and 5 from J, leaving 10 bases between them. The germline CDR1 and CDR2 sequences are MNHNS and SASEGT. CDR3 in DNA: TGTGCCAGCAGTGAGACGGCAGGAACTGAAGCTTTCTTT. Protein product: CASSETAGTEAFF.

The chain uses TRBV5-5 and TRBJ1-4; D may be TRBD1 (6 bases). The V gene lost 6 bases and the J gene lost 0 bases, with 21 bases spanning the gap. The V gene's germline CDR1 is SGHKS and CDR2 YYEKEE (reference sequence). This CDR3 region has 18 residues. The CDR3 DNA is TGTGCCAGCACCCCGGGGTTATACAGGGTGGCAACTAATGAAAAACTGTTTTTT. It translates to CASTPGLYRVATNEKLFF.

This clonotype was counted only a few times. The CDR3 sequence is CASSIGFDPDTQYF. DNA of the CDR3: TGTGCCAGCAGTATCGGGTTTGACCCAGATACGCAGTATTTT. V and J are TRBV12-3 or TRBV12-4 and TRBJ2-3; D is unclear. The CDR3 covers 14 residues. With 5 bases removed from V and 4 bases from J, the gap between germline ends came to 13 bases.